This T cell receptor beta chain is drawn from a study of T cells expressing NK-cell markers (dated by TCRdb to the early 2020s). The study in broad terms: In sorted CD3+CD56+NKG2C+, CD3+CD56+NKG2C- and CD3+CD56-NKG2C+ T-cell subsets from several donors, TCR beta-chain repertoires were profiled. Among the eight sequenced donors, seven were HCMV-seropositive and one was HCMV-seronegative. All eight donors whose samples were sequenced were randomly selected healthy volunteers, three of them men and five women. The libraries were sequenced on Illumina HiSeq 2000/2500, MiSeq or NextSeq, producing 2 x 150 bp reads. General study outcomes and caveats: In more than 5 donors, the dominant CD3+CD56+NKG2C+ clonotypes were found to rank among the top 10 CD8+ clonotypes and to make up about 1.0-7.0% of CD8+ T cells. Those dominant clonotypes were again the most abundant among CD3+CD56-NKG2C+ cells in a handful of donors, at about 25-60.1%. Whether the expanded NKG2C-expressing T cell clones were specific for HCMV antigens remained unclear.

These reads were obtained on an Illumina HiSeq 2000. 5'RACE template switching, by which a universal primer site and unique molecular identifiers were added, was used to make TCR beta cDNA libraries. Synthesis of cDNA was primed from the TCR beta constant segment and was followed by two consecutive PCR amplification steps. Concerning the study's data processing: MIGEC was used to demultiplex reads and group the reads by UMI, and MiTCR was used to assemble and quantify clonotypes. To exclude erroneous sequences, only TCR cDNA sequences supported by at least two reads were retained. The tcR package was used for downstream repertoire analysis, and clonotypes were matched across fractions by CDR3 nucleotide sequence plus V segment. Antigen specificity was annotated against VDJdb with VDJmatch, allowing one amino acid substitution in CDR3. With the reads reprocessed by TCRdb, a single entry stands for each CDR3 protein sequence and no DNA is reported. V and J calls and clone size were set by TCRdb, not the authors. The sample's clone listing holds a few hundred thousand distinct CDR3 sequences. Around 1.4% of the sample goes to the ten largest clones.

As concerns this clonotype: This receptor's antigen is unknown.

In the germline V gene, CDR1 corresponds to ENHRY and CDR2 to SYGVKD. Its CDR3 holds 13 amino acids, cysteine through phenylalanine. No DNA is given. HCMV-specific IgG was detected in serum with a commercial ELISA kit to determine HCMV serostatus. Ficoll density gradient centrifugation was used to isolate peripheral blood mononuclear cells from blood. The clonotype was recovered from a woman aged 45-59 years in good health. Donor details come from another sample of the same person, matched by shared clones. Recombination joined TRBV10-3 with TRBJ2-1; TCRdb designates TRBD2, a call that cannot be tested without DNA. The specimen sequenced was blood T cells: a sorted CD56 or NKG2C T cell subset, CD4+ or CD8+ T cells, or bulk PBMC T cells (not recorded which). CDR3 region: CATLDDPYNEQFF.